This section outlines one TCR beta chain sequence together with its context. This sample was included in a study of blood T cell repertoires in COVID-19. Study summary: Material from acute and convalescent COVID-19 was sourced from the United States, Italy and Spain. T cells, B-cell-depleted T cells, or PBMCs supplied cDNA or gDNA.

Study processing details: The authors estimated nucleated cell counts from reference gene primer amplification. TCRdb's table, derived via immunoSEQ multiplex PCR, lists solely in-frame clones and lacks some. Clonal size and the V and J genes are those of that table, whereas D and trimming came from the DNA. The table has about 67,000 clones, 79% seen once. The sequenced sample was peripheral blood. This clonotype was sampled from an older woman with acute or convalescent COVID-19.

The CDR3 DNA sequence: TGTGCCAGCAGTCAAAGGACAGGTCCTAATGAAAAACTGTTTTTT. It yields the protein CASSQRTGPNEKLFF. The chain has TRBV28 and TRBJ1-4, with TRBD1 identical over 7 bases. With 5 bases clipped from V and 3 bases from J, the junction kept 6 bases outside the gene matches. CDR1 is MDHEN and CDR2 is SYDVKM in the germline V gene. The CDR3 totals 15 residues.